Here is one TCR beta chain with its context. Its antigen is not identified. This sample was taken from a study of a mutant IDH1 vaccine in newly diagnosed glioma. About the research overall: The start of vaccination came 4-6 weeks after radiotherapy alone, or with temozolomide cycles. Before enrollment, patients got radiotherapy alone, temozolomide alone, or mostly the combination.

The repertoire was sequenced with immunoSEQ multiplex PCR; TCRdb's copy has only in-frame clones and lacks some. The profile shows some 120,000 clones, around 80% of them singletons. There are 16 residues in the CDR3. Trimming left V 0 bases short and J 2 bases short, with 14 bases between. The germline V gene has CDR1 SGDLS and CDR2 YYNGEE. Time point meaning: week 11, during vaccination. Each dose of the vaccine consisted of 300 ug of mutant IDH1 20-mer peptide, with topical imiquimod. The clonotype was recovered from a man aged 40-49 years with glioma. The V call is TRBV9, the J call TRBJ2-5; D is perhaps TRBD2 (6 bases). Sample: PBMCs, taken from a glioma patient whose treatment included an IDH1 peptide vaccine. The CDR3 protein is CASSVENGAGQETQYF. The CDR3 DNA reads TGTGCCAGCAGCGTAGAGAATGGGGCGGGGCAAGAGACCCAGTACTTC.